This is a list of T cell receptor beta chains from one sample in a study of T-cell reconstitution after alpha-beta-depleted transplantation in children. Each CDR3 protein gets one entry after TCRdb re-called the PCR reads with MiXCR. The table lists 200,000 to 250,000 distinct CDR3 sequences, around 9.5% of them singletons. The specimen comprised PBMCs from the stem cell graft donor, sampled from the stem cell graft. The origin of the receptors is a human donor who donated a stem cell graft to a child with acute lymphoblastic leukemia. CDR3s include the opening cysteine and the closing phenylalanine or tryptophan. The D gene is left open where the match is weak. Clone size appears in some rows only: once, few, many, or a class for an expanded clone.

cdr3_nt: TGTGCCTGGAGTTACGGGACAGGGGTCCCTGAAGCTTTCTTT; cdr3_aa: CAWSYGTGVPEAFF; j_call: TRBJ1-1; clone_size: few; v_call: TRBV30; d_call: TRBD1
cdr3_nt: TGTGCCAGCAGTACCGGGGCATCTAGCACAGATACGCAGTATTTT; cdr3_aa: CASSTGASSTDTQYF; j_call: TRBJ2-3; clone_size: NA; v_call: TRBV28; d_call: NA
cdr3_nt: TGTGCCAGCAGCTTCGCGAGCACAGATACGCAGTATTTT; cdr3_aa: CASSFASTDTQYF; j_call: TRBJ2-3; clone_size: NA; v_call: TRBV7-9; d_call: NA
cdr3_nt: TGCAGTGCTAGAGGTCCGGGATACTACAATGAGCAGTTCTTC; cdr3_aa: CSARGPGYYNEQFF; j_call: TRBJ2-1; clone_size: few; v_call: TRBV20-1; d_call: NA
cdr3_nt: TGTGCCAGCAGCTTAGTGGGACAGGGGACAGCTTTCTTT; cdr3_aa: CASSLVGQGTAFF; j_call: TRBJ1-1; clone_size: few; v_call: TRBV7-2; d_call: TRBD1
cdr3_nt: TGTGCCAGCAGTCGAATGGGGAGCGGGGGGGCCGGGGAGCAGTTCTTC; cdr3_aa: CASSRMGSGGAGEQFF; j_call: TRBJ2-1; clone_size: NA; v_call: TRBV6-1; d_call: TRBD2
cdr3_nt: TGTGCCAGCAGCCTAGGGTCGCCCAATGAGCAGTTCTTC; cdr3_aa: CASSLGSPNEQFF; j_call: TRBJ2-1; clone_size: few; v_call: TRBV11-2; d_call: NA
cdr3_nt: TGTGCCAGCACTCCGGGACAGGACAAGAGCGGCAATCAGCCCCAGCATTTT; cdr3_aa: CASTPGQDKSGNQPQHF; j_call: TRBJ1-5; clone_size: many; v_call: TRBV6-2/TRBV6-3; d_call: TRBD1
cdr3_nt: TGTGCCAGCGAGTACTACGAGCAGTACTTC; cdr3_aa: CASEYYEQYF; j_call: TRBJ2-7; clone_size: many; v_call: TRBV2; d_call: NA
cdr3_nt: TGTGCCAGCAGTGCATTAGGGAACAGGGACGAGCAGTACTTC; cdr3_aa: CASSALGNRDEQYF; j_call: TRBJ2-7; clone_size: few; v_call: TRBV12-3/TRBV12-4; d_call: NA
cdr3_nt: TGCGCCAGCAGTGAAGGTAGCGGGGGTAAGGACGTTACGCAGTATTTT; cdr3_aa: CASSEGSGGKDVTQYF; j_call: TRBJ2-3; clone_size: few; v_call: TRBV10-1; d_call: TRBD2
cdr3_nt: TGTGCCTGGAGTGGGGGACGTCGCGAGGAGACCCAGTACTTC; cdr3_aa: CAWSGGRREETQYF; j_call: TRBJ2-5; clone_size: NA; v_call: TRBV30; d_call: NA
cdr3_nt: TGCGCCAGCAGCTCCCCGACAGCTAACTATGGCTACACCTTC; cdr3_aa: CASSSPTANYGYTF; j_call: TRBJ1-2; clone_size: NA; v_call: TRBV5-1; d_call: NA
cdr3_nt: TGCGCCAGCAGCCCCAACCAGTACGACTCCTACAATGAGCAGTTCTTC; cdr3_aa: CASSPNQYDSYNEQFF; j_call: TRBJ2-1; clone_size: many; v_call: TRBV4-3; d_call: NA
cdr3_nt: TGTGCCAGCAGTTTACTAGCCCCCGATGTTTTGCTGTTTTTT; cdr3_aa: CASSLLAPDVLLFF; j_call: TRBJ2-2; clone_size: NA; v_call: TRBV12-3/TRBV12-4; d_call: NA
cdr3_nt: TGCAGCGTTGAGCGGGGACCCGAGCAGTACTTC; cdr3_aa: CSVERGPEQYF; j_call: TRBJ2-7; clone_size: few; v_call: TRBV29-1; d_call: NA
cdr3_nt: TGCGCCAGCAGCTTAAAGATAACGGAGACCCAGTACTTC; cdr3_aa: CASSLKITETQYF; j_call: TRBJ2-5; clone_size: few; v_call: TRBV5-1; d_call: NA
cdr3_nt: TGTGCCACCTGGGACAGACCCTACGAGCAGTACTTC; cdr3_aa: CATWDRPYEQYF; j_call: TRBJ2-7; clone_size: NA; v_call: TRBV28; d_call: TRBD1
cdr3_nt: TGCGCCAGCAGCCCAGGGGGAGGGACGAACACCGGGGAGCTGTTTTTT; cdr3_aa: CASSPGGGTNTGELFF; j_call: TRBJ2-2; clone_size: many; v_call: TRBV5-1; d_call: NA
cdr3_nt: TGCGCCAGCAGCTTTTCCGGGTATGATGAGTTCTTC; cdr3_aa: CASSFSGYDEFF; j_call: TRBJ2-1; clone_size: NA; v_call: TRBV5-1; d_call: NA
cdr3_nt: TGTGCCACCAGTGATCCCACCCCGAACGGGGAGCTGTTTTTT; cdr3_aa: CATSDPTPNGELFF; j_call: TRBJ2-2; clone_size: many; v_call: TRBV24-1; d_call: NA
cdr3_nt: TGTGCCAGCAGTTACCGGGATGAGCAGTTCTTC; cdr3_aa: CASSYRDEQFF; j_call: TRBJ2-1; clone_size: NA; v_call: TRBV6-5; d_call: NA
cdr3_nt: TGCGCCAGCAGCCAAGTTAGCGGGGGGGCTTCCTACAATGAGCAGTTCTTC; cdr3_aa: CASSQVSGGASYNEQFF; j_call: TRBJ2-1; clone_size: NA; v_call: TRBV4-1; d_call: TRBD2
cdr3_nt: TGTGCCATCAGTGCTTCACCGGGACAGGGAAACTACGAGCAGTACTTC; cdr3_aa: CAISASPGQGNYEQYF; j_call: TRBJ2-7; clone_size: many; v_call: TRBV10-3; d_call: TRBD1
cdr3_nt: TGTGCCACAGGGGACAGTAACAATCAGCCCCAGCATTTT; cdr3_aa: CATGDSNNQPQHF; j_call: TRBJ1-5; clone_size: NA; v_call: TRBV24-1; d_call: TRBD1
cdr3_nt: TGTGCCAGCAGCTTCCCGCCCCGCGGAACCTACAATGAGCAGTTCTTC; cdr3_aa: CASSFPPRGTYNEQFF; j_call: TRBJ2-1; clone_size: few; v_call: TRBV7-9; d_call: NA
cdr3_nt: TGTGCCAGCAGTTTTGACGCCTCCTACGAGCAGTACTTC; cdr3_aa: CASSFDASYEQYF; j_call: TRBJ2-7; clone_size: NA; v_call: TRBV27; d_call: NA
cdr3_nt: TGCGCCAGCAGCTTGGAAGGGGGCAAGGGTACAGGGGAGTTCTTC; cdr3_aa: CASSLEGGKGTGEFF; j_call: TRBJ2-1; clone_size: NA; v_call: TRBV5-1; d_call: TRBD1
cdr3_nt: TGCAGTGCTGGTAGCGGGAGCTCCTACGAGCAGTACTTC; cdr3_aa: CSAGSGSSYEQYF; j_call: TRBJ2-7; clone_size: many; v_call: TRBV20-1; d_call: TRBD2
cdr3_nt: TGTGCCAGCAGCGGACAGAGCTATGGCTACACCTTC; cdr3_aa: CASSGQSYGYTF; j_call: TRBJ1-2; clone_size: many; v_call: TRBV12-3/TRBV12-4; d_call: NA
cdr3_nt: TGCGCCAGCAGCCAGGAGCGGGGGACCAAAGAGGATACGCAGTATTTT; cdr3_aa: CASSQERGTKEDTQYF; j_call: TRBJ2-3; clone_size: NA; v_call: TRBV4-1; d_call: TRBD2
cdr3_nt: TGTGCCATCCCGGGGGGGCCGGGCACAGATACGCAGTATTTT; cdr3_aa: CAIPGGPGTDTQYF; j_call: TRBJ2-3; clone_size: NA; v_call: TRBV7-9; d_call: TRBD2
cdr3_nt: TGTGCCAGCAGCTCCCAGGGGCGAGGCTACACCTTC; cdr3_aa: CASSSQGRGYTF; j_call: TRBJ1-2; clone_size: many; v_call: TRBV11-2; d_call: NA
cdr3_nt: TGCGCCAGCAGCGGAGGGACTCATCAAGAGACCCAGTACTTC; cdr3_aa: CASSGGTHQETQYF; j_call: TRBJ2-5; clone_size: NA; v_call: TRBV5-1; d_call: NA
cdr3_nt: TGTGCCAGCAGGATCAGCGGGGGGCTCCCCGGTGAGCAGTTCTTC; cdr3_aa: CASRISGGLPGEQFF; j_call: TRBJ2-1; clone_size: once; v_call: TRBV5-6; d_call: TRBD2
cdr3_nt: TGTGCCAGCAGCTTGGGTTTTACGTACTCGCCGTATGGCTACACCTTC; cdr3_aa: CASSLGFTYSPYGYTF; j_call: TRBJ1-2; clone_size: NA; v_call: TRBV5-6; d_call: NA
cdr3_nt: TGTGCCAGCAGCACGAGAAGCGGGGCGGTCACAGATACGCAGTATTTT; cdr3_aa: CASSTRSGAVTDTQYF; j_call: TRBJ2-3; clone_size: NA; v_call: TRBV7-9; d_call: TRBD2
cdr3_nt: TGTGCCAGCAGCCCGCTCGAGGGATACGAGCAGTACTTC; cdr3_aa: CASSPLEGYEQYF; j_call: TRBJ2-7; clone_size: many; v_call: TRBV7-9; d_call: NA
cdr3_nt: TGTGCCAGCACCCTCCCCCGGGGACTAGCGGGGTCCTACGAGCAGTACTTC; cdr3_aa: CASTLPRGLAGSYEQYF; j_call: TRBJ2-7; clone_size: many; v_call: TRBV6-1; d_call: TRBD2
cdr3_nt: TGCAGCGTTGCGTGGAGGTCTGTCGGCACAGATACGCAGTATTTT; cdr3_aa: CSVAWRSVGTDTQYF; j_call: TRBJ2-3; clone_size: many; v_call: TRBV29-1; d_call: NA
cdr3_nt: TGTGCCAGCAGCTTGTCTGGCTCTGTCTCTGGAAACACCATATATTTT; cdr3_aa: CASSLSGSVSGNTIYF; j_call: TRBJ1-3; clone_size: few; v_call: TRBV5-6; d_call: NA